The 9 T cell receptor beta chains in this list originate from one sample, sequenced in a study of T cells in Graves' hyperthyroidism and ophthalmopathy. Amplified regions were TCR beta CDR3 sequences from RNA transcripts. The HTBI primer set served for first-round RT-PCR of the TCR CDR3. TCRdb reanalysed the multiplex PCR reads using MiXCR and keeps one entry per CDR3 protein. In the table there are 700,000 or so distinct CDR3 sequences, less than 20% of which are singletons. The sample comprised blood. The receptors stem from a man between 18 and 29 years old with Graves' hyperthyroidism.

The rearrangement uses TRBV7-9 and TRBJ2-1; D is possibly TRBD1 or TRBD2 (5 bases each). V lost 3 bases, J lost 5 bases, and 8 bases lay in between. The CDR3 is made up of 13 amino acids. Germline V lookup: CDR1 SEHNR, CDR2 FQNEAQ (reference sequence). The CDR3 region has the DNA TGTGCCAGCAGCTTTGAGGGGAACAATGAGCAGTTCTTC. It translates to CASSFEGNNEQFF.

This clonotype was recorded many times. This rearrangement joins TRBV6-5 to TRBJ2-7; D is perhaps TRBD2 (5 bases). V lost 2 bases and J 0 bases, leaving 14 bases between the germline ends. Germline-derived CDR1 and CDR2 are MNHEY and SVGAGI. The CDR3 has 16 amino acids. CDR3 amino acids: CASSYLPKRPSYEQYF. CDR3 coding DNA: TGTGCCAGCAGTTACCTCCCTAAGCGGCCCTCCTACGAGCAGTACTTC.

The rearrangement joins TRBV18 to TRBJ2-1; D is uncertain. Germline V CDR1 and CDR2: KGHSH, LQKENI. The length of the CDR3 is 18 residues. Trimming pared 4 bases from V and 4 bases from J, leaving 23 bases between. The CDR3 is CASSQASLGARSYNEQFF. CDR3 coding DNA: TGTGCCAGCTCACAGGCCAGTCTAGGCGCGCGTTCTTACAATGAGCAGTTCTTC.

V usage is TRBV6-1 and J usage is TRBJ1-1, with 7 bases fitting TRBD1. The CDR3 is 15 amino acids. Trimming cost V 4 bases and J 0 bases; bases outside gene matches: 5. The germline CDR1 and CDR2 sequences are MNHNS and SASEGT. The DNA for the CDR3 is TGTGCCAGCAGTGTTGACAGGGCCCTGAACACTGAAGCTTTCTTT. This codes for CASSVDRALNTEAFF.

Points on this clonotype: This could be a read error, since a much larger clone is one nucleotide away. The rearrangement uses TRBV28 and TRBJ2-7; tentative D call: TRBD2 (6 bases). The CDR3 extends over 15 amino acids. V gave up 7 bases and J gave up 3 bases, with 19 bases separating them. Germline V gene lookup returns CDR1 MDHEN and CDR2 SYDVKM. The CDR3 loop is CASKNPGLRSYEQYF. The CDR3 DNA reads as TGTGCCAGCAAAAACCCGGGACTGAGAAGCTACGAGCAGTACTTC.

The chain links TRBV4-2 to TRBJ1-5, with D unclear. Trimming shortened V by 0 bases and J by 9 bases, and 18 bases separated the two germline ends. CDR3 length equals 16 residues. CDR1 and CDR2 (germline): LGHNA, YNFKEQ. In DNA, the CDR3 is TGTGCCAGCAGCCAAGACCTGGCGGAGCCAGGATGGCCCCAGCATTTT. Its protein is CASSQDLAEPGWPQHF.

This clonotype has a count of ten or more. This chain joins TRBV12-3 or TRBV12-4 and TRBJ2-1, with 11 positions matching TRBD1. Trimming took 6 bases from V and 2 from J; bases not matched to a gene: 6. CDR3 length equals 16 residues. CDR3 protein: CASSPEDRGPYNEQFF. CDR3 nucleotides: TGTGCCAGCAGCCCAGAGGACAGGGGGCCCTACAATGAGCAGTTCTTC.

This clonotype was picked up many times. The rearrangement links TRBV6-1 to TRBJ2-5; TRBD2 matches 11 bases. Germline V gene lookup returns CDR1 MNHNS and CDR2 SASEGT. The CDR3 is 18 residues long. V was clipped by 2 bases and J by 2 bases; unmatched bases: 10. The CDR3 here is CASSELGYSGRGQETQYF. As DNA, the CDR3 is TGTGCCAGCAGTGAACTCGGATATAGCGGGAGGGGACAAGAGACCCAGTACTTC.

The chain joins TRBV7-3 to TRBJ2-1; TRBD2 aligns across 10 bases. There are 15 residues in the CDR3. Per the germline V gene, CDR1 is SGHTA and CDR2 is FQGTGA. The ends lost 5 bases at V and 8 bases at J; junction bases unmatched: 9. CDR3 nucleotides: TGTGCCAGCAGCCCCCTAGCGGGAGTTACCCATGAGCAGTTCTTC. The encoded protein is CASSPLAGVTHEQFF.